These T cell receptor beta chains were read from a single sample in a study of response to subunit inactivated influenza vaccine. MiXCR, run by TCRdb on the RT-PCR reads, gives a single entry per CDR3 protein. The data hold hundreds of thousands of distinct CDR3 sequences, with approximately 15% observed a single time. Sequenced material: PBMCs from blood, taken about 11 days after vaccination. All receptors come from a man aged 45-65 years who received an inactivated influenza vaccine. CDR3s include the opening cysteine and the closing phenylalanine or tryptophan. Fields, in order: CDR3 DNA, CDR3 protein, D gene, clone size, J gene, V gene. D genes are given only for firm matches. Some rows have no size entry. The others give once, few or many, or a class for an expanded clone.

DNA: TGCGCCAGCAGCGAACGGACAGGGGACCCTCTTTCGCGGGAGCAGTACTTC; CDR3: CASSERTGDPLSREQYF; D: TRBD1; size: -; J: TRBJ2-7; V: TRBV10-1
DNA: TGTGCCAGCAGCGGGACATCCCACGCTTTGAACACTGAAGCTTTCTTT; CDR3: CASSGTSHALNTEAFF; D: -; size: few; J: TRBJ1-1; V: TRBV5-8
DNA: TGCGCCAGCAGCCAAATAGATGGGGAGACCCAGTACTTC; CDR3: CASSQIDGETQYF; D: -; size: -; J: TRBJ2-5; V: TRBV4-3
DNA: TGTGCCAGCAGCCCCGCGGGGAGTGTCGGGGAGCTGTTTTTT; CDR3: CASSPAGSVGELFF; D: -; size: -; J: TRBJ2-2; V: TRBV7-3
DNA: TGTGCCAGCAGCATGGAGGGCAATCAGCCCCAGCATTTT; CDR3: CASSMEGNQPQHF; D: -; size: -; J: TRBJ1-5; V: TRBV11-2
DNA: TGTGCCAGCAGCTTAGGGACAGAAGAAGAAGAGACCCAGTACTTC; CDR3: CASSLGTEEEETQYF; D: TRBD1; size: few; J: TRBJ2-5; V: TRBV28
DNA: TGTGCCAGCAGTGACGGAGGGGATAGCAATCAGCCCCAGCATTTT; CDR3: CASSDGGDSNQPQHF; D: -; size: many; J: TRBJ1-5; V: TRBV12-3/TRBV12-4
DNA: TGTGCCAGCAGCCAGCATATTGCACGAAGGGCAGTAGAGGAAAAACTGTTTTTT; CDR3: CASSQHIARRAVEEKLFF; D: -; size: few; J: TRBJ1-4; V: TRBV3-1
DNA: TGTGCCAACCACTTACTGGCCCGAGCCTGCGAGCAGTACTTC; CDR3: CANHLLARACEQYF; D: -; size: many; J: TRBJ2-7; V: TRBV21-1
DNA: TGTACCAGCAGTTTAGCGAGGTCGGGGGCAGGGGGCCGGCAAGAGACCCAGTACTTC; CDR3: CTSSLARSGAGGRQETQYF; D: TRBD1; size: -; J: TRBJ2-5; V: TRBV3-1
DNA: TGCAGTGGCAGGACAGATAATTCACCCCTCCACTTT; CDR3: CSGRTDNSPLHF; D: -; size: few; J: TRBJ1-6; V: TRBV20-1
DNA: TGTGCCTGGAGTAGCGGGGGCGCGGAGACCCAGTACTTC; CDR3: CAWSSGGAETQYF; D: TRBD2; size: -; J: TRBJ2-5; V: TRBV30
DNA: TGTGCCAGCAGTTTAGGTGCGCGAGATACGCAGTATTTT; CDR3: CASSLGARDTQYF; D: -; size: many; J: TRBJ2-3; V: TRBV12-3/TRBV12-4
DNA: TGTGCCAGCAGCATAGATCACAATGAGCAGTTCTTC; CDR3: CASSIDHNEQFF; D: -; size: -; J: TRBJ2-1; V: TRBV7-9
DNA: TGCAGTCCCAAATGGGGCCAAAGGGACAATGAGCAGTTCTTC; CDR3: CSPKWGQRDNEQFF; D: -; size: few; J: TRBJ2-1; V: TRBV20-1
DNA: TGTGCCAGCAGTCAAGAGTTGGTCGGACCATTAATTCAGGCCCTCCACTTT; CDR3: CASSQELVGPLIQALHF; D: -; size: many; J: TRBJ1-6; V: TRBV2
DNA: TGTGCCAGCAGTTTATGGGGACGTCAGGGTAGCAATCAGCCCCAGCATTTT; CDR3: CASSLWGRQGSNQPQHF; D: -; size: -; J: TRBJ1-5; V: TRBV27
DNA: TGTGCCAGCAGCTCACTACGGAGCCGTCATGAGCAGTTCTTC; CDR3: CASSSLRSRHEQFF; D: -; size: -; J: TRBJ2-1; V: TRBV11-2
DNA: TGTGCCAGCAGGGCTAATAGCGGGGGGGCGACAGATACGCAGTATTTT; CDR3: CASRANSGGATDTQYF; D: TRBD2; size: few; J: TRBJ2-3; V: TRBV6-1
DNA: TGCAGTGCTAGCTTGGGGGGGGGACTAGCGGGAACCCAGTTCTTC; CDR3: CSASLGGGLAGTQFF; D: TRBD2; size: -; J: TRBJ2-1; V: TRBV20-1
DNA: TGCAGTGCTAGAGAACAGGGTATTGAGCAGTTCTTC; CDR3: CSAREQGIEQFF; D: -; size: many; J: TRBJ2-1; V: TRBV20-1
DNA: TGTGCCAGCAGCGCTACAGGGGGTGGTAGCTACGAGCAGTACTTC; CDR3: CASSATGGGSYEQYF; D: TRBD1; size: -; J: TRBJ2-7; V: TRBV7-6
DNA: TGCAGTGCTAGAGTGGCGCTAGCGGGAGGGAACGAGCAGTACTTC; CDR3: CSARVALAGGNEQYF; D: TRBD2; size: few; J: TRBJ2-7; V: TRBV20-1
DNA: TGCGCCAGCAGCGTCCCTAGCGGGGCAGCAGATACGCAGTATTTT; CDR3: CASSVPSGAADTQYF; D: TRBD2; size: -; J: TRBJ2-3; V: TRBV5-1
DNA: TGTGCCAGCAGCTTAGACTTGGGCGGGGGGGCCATTGAGCAGTTCTTC; CDR3: CASSLDLGGGAIEQFF; D: TRBD2; size: many; J: TRBJ2-1; V: TRBV7-8
DNA: TGTGCCAGCAGCCACCGGGACAAACCCTACGAGCAGTACTTC; CDR3: CASSHRDKPYEQYF; D: -; size: few; J: TRBJ2-7; V: TRBV11-3
DNA: TGTGCCAGCAGCCAAGATGAAAGGTTCTCCTACAATGAGCAGTTCTTC; CDR3: CASSQDERFSYNEQFF; D: -; size: few; J: TRBJ2-1; V: TRBV3-1
DNA: TGTGCCAGCAGAACGATCCAGGGGTACCAGGCCATGAACACTGAAGCTTTCTTT; CDR3: CASRTIQGYQAMNTEAFF; D: -; size: -; J: TRBJ1-1; V: TRBV6-2/TRBV6-3
DNA: TGTGCCACCTTACCCGACTTCTCGAACACCGGGGAGCTGTTTTTT; CDR3: CATLPDFSNTGELFF; D: -; size: few; J: TRBJ2-2; V: TRBV2
DNA: TGTGCCACCAGTGATTCCCGGACTAGCGGAATACTCAATGAGCAGTTCTTC; CDR3: CATSDSRTSGILNEQFF; D: TRBD2; size: few; J: TRBJ2-1; V: TRBV24-1
DNA: TGTGCCAGCAGCAAAGCGCACCGGGCTCACGAGCAGTACTTC; CDR3: CASSKAHRAHEQYF; D: -; size: -; J: TRBJ2-7; V: TRBV21-1
DNA: TGTGCCAGCAGTTTTTTTCTACGGCGTACAACTAATGAAAAACTGTTTTTT; CDR3: CASSFFLRRTTNEKLFF; D: -; size: once; J: TRBJ1-4; V: TRBV28
DNA: TGTGCCAGCTCACCAGGACTAGCGGGAACGATGTCCGAGCAGTACTTC; CDR3: CASSPGLAGTMSEQYF; D: TRBD2; size: many; J: TRBJ2-7; V: TRBV18
DNA: TGTGCCAGCTTTTTCCAGGGGGGGAACACTGAAGCTTTCTTT; CDR3: CASFFQGGNTEAFF; D: TRBD1; size: -; J: TRBJ1-1; V: TRBV18
DNA: TGCAGTGCTAGAGTAGCGGGGGTTACGAGTGAGCAGTTCTTC; CDR3: CSARVAGVTSEQFF; D: TRBD2; size: -; J: TRBJ2-1; V: TRBV20-1
DNA: TGTGCCAGCAGCGGTGGGGACAACCAAGAGACCCAGTACTTC; CDR3: CASSGGDNQETQYF; D: -; size: -; J: TRBJ2-5; V: TRBV5-5
DNA: TGTGCCAGCAGTGAATTGGGACAGGGCAGATATGGCTACACCTTC; CDR3: CASSELGQGRYGYTF; D: TRBD1; size: few; J: TRBJ1-2; V: TRBV25-1
DNA: TGTGCCAGCAGCTTAGATTTCCTCCTGGGGGAGCAGTACTTC; CDR3: CASSLDFLLGEQYF; D: -; size: few; J: TRBJ2-7; V: TRBV7-2
DNA: TGTGCCAGCAGTGCCAGCGGGAGCGGCTCCTACAATGAGCAGTTCTTC; CDR3: CASSASGSGSYNEQFF; D: TRBD2; size: few; J: TRBJ2-1; V: TRBV6-1
DNA: TGTGCCAGCAGCCGCCCGGCGGGTAGCGGGCTTTCATATTCCTACGAGCAGTACTTC; CDR3: CASSRPAGSGLSYSYEQYF; D: TRBD2; size: -; J: TRBJ2-7; V: TRBV4-2
DNA: TGTGCCAGCAGCTTACCTATTCAACTAGCGGGAGGGCGCGAGCAGTACTTC; CDR3: CASSLPIQLAGGREQYF; D: TRBD2; size: few; J: TRBJ2-7; V: TRBV7-2
DNA: TGTGCCTGCAGCTTGTTGGCAGCCTACGAGCAGTACTTC; CDR3: CACSLLAAYEQYF; D: -; size: -; J: TRBJ2-7; V: TRBV5-6